Following are 32 T cell receptor beta chains from one sample sequenced in a study of cytomegalovirus exposure and HLA in healthy donors. Use of 60 Vbeta and 13 Jbeta primers characterized the PCR. Sequencing was performed with immunoSEQ multiplex PCR; in TCRdb, only in-frame clones are kept and a portion is missing. The profile covers over 150,000 clones, with approximately 80% appearing a single time and less than 2.5% taken by the ten largest. Sequences were obtained from PBMCs. Receptors originate from a male donor in good health and CMV-seronegative.

This chain links TRBV6-5 with TRBJ2-1, with TRBD1 identical over 7 bases. After removal of 6 bases from V and 6 bases from J, the junction contained 5 bases not matched to a gene. CDR3 length: 13 residues. From germline, CDR1 is MNHEY and CDR2 SVGAGI. As DNA, the CDR3 is TGTGCCAGCAGCCCAACAGGGGTCAATGAGCAGTTCTTC. As protein: CASSPTGVNEQFF.

The table lists this clone with a count of one. The chain joins TRBV9 to TRBJ2-2; TRBD2 matches at 7 bases. Trimming at V came to 5 bases and at J to 15 bases, leaving 10 bases not matched to a gene. CDR1 and CDR2 from the germline V gene are SGDLS and YYNGEE. CDR3 length: 12 residues. CDR3: CASRSGAGVMFF. CDR3 nucleotides: TGTGCCAGCAGGTCCGGGGCGGGGGTAATGTTTTTT.

This clone has a single count. The rearrangement links TRBV7-6 to TRBJ2-1; 11 bases map to TRBD1. The junction had 12 bases not matched to a gene; V was cut back by 5 bases and J by 15 bases. The CDR3 sequence is 14 residues long. Germline loops: CDR1 SGHVS, CDR2 FNYEAQ. The chain's CDR3 is CASSLPSGQGVLFF. Here the CDR3 DNA reads TGTGCCAGCAGCCTACCCTCGGGACAGGGGGTTTTGTTCTTC. The full variable domain, completed using reference TRBV7-6 and TRBJ2-1, is GAGVSQSPRYKVTKRGQDVALRCDPISGHVSLYWYRQALGQGPEFLTYFNYEAQQDKSGLPNDRFSAERPEGSISTLTIQRTEQRDSAMYRCASSLPSGQGVLFFGPGTRLTVL.

The genes are TRBV6-5 and TRBJ1-3; D uncertain. Per the germline V gene, CDR1 is MNHEY and CDR2 is SVGAGI. The length of the CDR3 is 15 residues. V was pared by 5 bases and J by 0 bases, with 11 bases between. CDR3 DNA: TGTGCCAGCAGTGCAACAGTGAGCTCTGGAAACACCATATATTTT. Its protein product is CASSATVSSGNTIYF.

V gene TRBV4-3 combines with J gene TRBJ2-2; 7 nucleotides match TRBD1. CDR3 length: 15 residues. V lost 1 base and J lost 4; bases outside the gene matches: 3. Germline values: CDR1 LGHNA, CDR2 YSLEER. Here the CDR3 reads CASSQVAGGTGELFF. The CDR3 DNA reads as TGCGCCAGCAGCCAAGTAGCAGGGGGCACCGGGGAGCTGTTTTTT.

The genes are TRBV27 and TRBJ2-3, with D perhaps TRBD1 (5 bases). V was shortened by 6 bases and J by 2 bases, with 9 bases between the two germline ends. The CDR3 runs 13 residues. The germline gives CDR1 MNHEY, CDR2 SMNVEV (reference sequence). The CDR3 sequence is CASRAGYTDTQYF. The CDR3 bases are TGTGCCAGCAGGGCAGGGTACACAGATACGCAGTATTTT.

The V and J genes are TRBV29-1 and TRBJ2-7; 8 nucleotides match TRBD2. With V trimmed by 4 bases and J by 9 bases, 14 bases remained unmatched. The CDR3 has 14 residues. The germline V gene has CDR1 SQVTM and CDR2 ANQGSEA. Written as DNA, the CDR3 is TGCAGCGTTGTACCCGGGACTAGAAAAAGTGGGCAGTACTTC. Protein sequence: CSVVPGTRKSGQYF.

This chain connects TRBV6-6 to TRBJ2-1; a possible D gene is TRBD1 (5 bases). Trimming shortened V by 5 bases and J by 4 bases, and 9 bases separated the two germline ends. Germline lookup yields CDR1 MNHNY and CDR2 SVGAGI (reference sequence). The CDR3 contains 13 residues. The CDR3 spells CASSPRVYNEQFF. The CDR3 DNA reads TGTGCCAGCAGTCCCAGGGTGTACAATGAGCAGTTCTTC.

V gene TRBV28 combines with J gene TRBJ2-2, with TRBD1 matching 10 bases. V was pared by 6 bases and J by 2 bases, with 6 bases of the junction left unmatched. Germline V gives CDR1 MDHEN, CDR2 SYDVKM. This CDR3 is built from 16 residues. CDR3: CASSKTGGANTGELFF. The CDR3 DNA reads TGTGCCAGCAGCAAGACAGGGGGCGCAAACACCGGGGAGCTGTTTTTT.

Only one count was recorded for this clone. The sample holds other DNA sequences that translate to the same CDR3. The chain joins TRBV7-2 to TRBJ2-7; 10 bases are shared with TRBD2. This CDR3 comprises 15 residues. V trimming: 1 base; J trimming: 2 bases; junction bases outside the gene matches: 2. Germline CDR1 is SGHTA and CDR2 is FQGNSA. The DNA for the CDR3 is TGTGCCAGCAGCTTAGTACTAGCGGGGACCTACGAGCAGTACTTC. As protein: CASSLVLAGTYEQYF.

V is TRBV9 and J is TRBJ1-2; the match to TRBD1 covers 7 bases. Germline V gives CDR1 SGDLS, CDR2 YYNGEE. Trimming at V came to 0 bases and at J to 2 bases, leaving 4 bases not matched to a gene. The CDR3 loop spans 15 amino acids. The DNA for the CDR3 is TGTGCCAGCAGCGTAGAGGGACAGATAAACTATGGCTACACCTTC. Protein sequence: CASSVEGQINYGYTF.

In its sample, this clone was seen once. The V and J genes are TRBV6-5 and TRBJ1-2; tentative D call: TRBD1 (5 bases). The CDR3 runs to 14 residues. With 2 bases removed from V and 2 bases from J, the gap between germline ends came to 9 bases. Germline CDR1 reads MNHEY; CDR2 reads SVGAGI. The CDR3 region is CASSYGDRNYGYTF. DNA for the CDR3: TGTGCCAGCAGTTACGGCGACAGAAACTATGGCTACACCTTC.

The chain uses TRBV5-1 and TRBJ2-2, with TRBD1 matching over 7 bases. Germline V gene sequence: CDR1 SGHRS, CDR2 YFSETQ. J lost 6 bases, V lost 3 bases, and 11 bases had no gene match. This CDR3 is 16 amino acids long. The CDR3 bases are TGCGCCAGCAGCTCCGACAGGGAAGGTCTCTCCGGGGAGCTGTTTTTT. Protein product: CASSSDREGLSGELFF.

The V call is TRBV18, the J call TRBJ2-5; TRBD2 aligns across 9 bases. This CDR3 has 16 residues. Looked up from germline, CDR1 is KGHSH and CDR2 is LQKENI. The V gene end was trimmed by 1 base and the J gene end by 4 bases; junction bases not matched to a gene: 7. The CDR3 is CASSPRGLAGTETQYF. CDR3 in DNA: TGTGCCAGCTCACCACGGGGGCTAGCGGGGACAGAGACCCAGTACTTC.

The CDR3: CASTRTAPVDSYEQYF. DNA of the CDR3: TGTGCCAGCACCCGGACAGCGCCTGTCGACTCCTACGAGCAGTACTTC. V usage is TRBV27 and J usage is TRBJ2-7, with a weak D call TRBD1 (6 bases). Germline lookup yields CDR1 MNHEY and CDR2 SMNVEV (reference sequence). The CDR3 sequence is 16 residues long. V was shortened by 7 bases and J by 0 bases, with 19 bases between the two germline ends.

The V call is TRBV5-4, the J call TRBJ2-3; D gene uncertain. Between the trimmed V and J ends, which lost 0 bases and 0 bases, there was a span of 5 bases. The CDR3 extends over 14 amino acids. Looked up from germline, CDR1 is SGHNT and CDR2 is YYREEE (reference sequence). The CDR3 loop reads CASSLGASTDTQYF. As DNA, the CDR3 is TGTGCCAGCAGCTTGGGAGCTAGCACAGATACGCAGTATTTT.

There are a few counts of this clone. This chain's CDR3 is CASSIGGQGRNEQFF. Here the CDR3 DNA reads TGTGCCAGTAGTATAGGGGGACAGGGGAGAAATGAGCAGTTCTTC. This chain links TRBV19 with TRBJ2-1, with 10 bases lining up with TRBD1. Looked up from germline, CDR1 is LNHDA and CDR2 is SQIVND (reference sequence). V dropped 1 base and J dropped 7; count of bases not matched to a gene: 4. The CDR3 length is 15 residues. Full variable domain (rest looked up from reference TRBV19 and TRBJ2-1): DGGITQSPKYLFRKEGQNVTLSCEQNLNHDAMYWYRQDPGQGLRLIYYSQIVNDFQKGDIAEGYSVSREKKESFPLTVTSAQKNPTAFYLCASSIGGQGRNEQFFGPGTRLTVL.

The rearrangement joins TRBV30 to TRBJ1-5; D remains ambiguous. Trimming stripped 0 bases from V and 6 bases from J, with 9 bases between. This CDR3 is built from 13 residues. The germline CDR1 and CDR2 sequences are GTSNPN and SVGIG (reference sequence). DNA for the CDR3: TGTGCCTGGAGTGTTAGTGCGGGTCAGCCCCAGCATTTT. Translating it yields CAWSVSAGQPQHF.

The chain combines TRBV6-5 with TRBJ1-1; tentatively, D is TRBD1 (6 bases). Germline CDR1 reads MNHEY; CDR2 reads SVGAGI. Trimming took 5 bases from V and 4 from J, leaving 11 bases between them. The CDR3 sequence is 13 residues long. This chain's CDR3 is CASSTPGVTEAFF. In nucleotides, the CDR3 is TGTGCCAGCAGTACCCCAGGGGTCACTGAAGCTTTCTTT.

The CDR3 DNA reads TGTGCCAGGACTCCGGGACAGGGGGCGAGTTACCCGTACGAGCAGTACTTC. It is translated as CARTPGQGASYPYEQYF. The gene calls are TRBV19 and TRBJ2-7; TRBD1 aligns across 12 bases. The CDR3 spans 17 residues. Trimming at V came to 9 bases and at J to 4 bases, leaving 16 bases not matched to a gene. CDR1 is LNHDA and CDR2 is SQIVND in the germline V gene (reference sequence).

The chain links TRBV28 to TRBJ2-7, with 9 bases that match TRBD1. Trimming took 5 bases from V and 3 from J; bases not matched to a gene: 8. The CDR3 is 15 residues long. Germline V gene lookup returns CDR1 MDHEN and CDR2 SYDVKM. CDR3: CASSARDRVIYEQYF. The CDR3 DNA follows: TGTGCCAGCAGTGCAAGGGACAGGGTCATCTACGAGCAGTACTTC.

The chain links TRBV29-1 to TRBJ2-5; 9 nucleotides align to TRBD2. With V trimmed by 1 base and J by 5 bases, 8 bases remained unmatched. The CDR3 covers 15 residues. The germline V gene has CDR1 SQVTM and CDR2 ANQGSEA. The CDR3 DNA sequence: TGCAGCGTTGAAGTGGTAGCGGGAGTAGGGGAGACCCAGTACTTC. It is translated as CSVEVVAGVGETQYF.

The chain joins TRBV28 to TRBJ2-1; 7 positions match TRBD2. There are 15 residues in the CDR3. Germline CDR1 is MDHEN and CDR2 is SYDVKM. V shed 3 bases and J 5 bases; nucleotides not matched to a gene: 7. The CDR3 spells CASSLVGTTHNEQFF. CDR3 bases: TGTGCCAGCAGTTTGGTCGGGACTACACACAATGAGCAGTTCTTC.

This clone was detected only a few times. The chain has TRBV7-7 and TRBJ1-6, with D possibly matching TRBD1 (5 bases). Trimming removed 2 bases at V and 2 bases at J, with 10 bases between. CDR1 is SSHAT and CDR2 is FNYEAQ in the germline V gene (reference sequence). This CDR3 has 16 residues. The CDR3 here is CASSLTGGAYNSPLHF. The DNA for the CDR3 is TGTGCCAGCAGCTTAACTGGGGGGGCCTATAATTCACCCCTCCACTTT.

The genes are TRBV28 and TRBJ1-5; TRBD1 might be the D (5 bases). The germline V and J ends were trimmed by 5 bases and 0 bases, with 11 bases remaining between them. This CDR3 has 15 residues. Germline-derived CDR1 and CDR2 are MDHEN and SYDVKM. The CDR3 loop reads CASSPLTVSNQPQHF. The CDR3 region has the DNA TGTGCCAGCAGTCCGCTGACAGTTAGCAATCAGCCCCAGCATTTT.

The rearrangement joins TRBV19 to TRBJ2-6; 10 positions agree with TRBD1. This CDR3 region has 17 residues. V shed 8 bases, J shed 0 bases, and the junction held 7 bases outside the gene matches. Germline V CDR1 and CDR2: LNHDA, SQIVND (reference sequence). The DNA of the CDR3 is TGTGCCAGTCGGGACAGGGGAAGGGACTCTGGGGCCAACGTCCTGACTTTC. Encoded protein: CASRDRGRDSGANVLTF.

V is TRBV6-6 and J is TRBJ2-7, with TRBD1 identical over 8 bases. This CDR3 contains 15 residues. Per germline, CDR1 MNHNY and CDR2 SVGAGI (reference sequence). V gave up 5 bases and J gave up 3 bases; unmatched junction bases: 9. CDR3 sequence reads: CASSPRDRLLYEQYF. The DNA of the CDR3 is TGTGCCAGCAGTCCCCGGGACAGGCTGCTCTACGAGCAGTACTTC.

V gene TRBV28 combines with J gene TRBJ2-2, with D unresolved. CDR3 length: 17 residues. V was clipped by 5 bases and J by 7 bases, with 23 bases between them. Germline V lookup: CDR1 MDHEN, CDR2 SYDVKM. The CDR3: CASSPRRWARYHGELFF. Here the CDR3 DNA reads TGTGCCAGCAGTCCCCGGCGATGGGCGCGTTATCACGGGGAGCTGTTTTTT.

CDR3 protein: CATRDRAAYNEQFF. As DNA, the CDR3 is TGTGCCACCCGGGACAGGGCGGCCTACAATGAGCAGTTCTTC. J is TRBJ2-1 and V is TRBV6-5, with 9 bases identical to TRBD1. V trimming: 10 bases; J trimming: 2 bases; junction bases outside the gene matches: 6. The germline V gene encodes CDR1 MNHEY and CDR2 SVGAGI. The CDR3 runs 14 residues.

Remarks on this clone: The junction shows a germline mismatch at one end, possibly a read error. This rearrangement joins TRBV6-5 to TRBJ1-2, with TRBD1 as a possible D gene (6 bases). This CDR3 has 15 amino acids. Germline assignment: CDR1 MNHEY and CDR2 SVGAGI. The CDR3 bases are TGTGCCAGCAGTTACCATGGACAGTCTAACTATGGCTACCCCTTC. It translates to CASSYHGQSNYGYPF.

The chain employs TRBV7-9 and TRBJ2-7; TRBD1 agrees at 9 bases. Germline values: CDR1 SEHNR, CDR2 FQNEAQ (reference sequence). This CDR3 is 15 amino acids long. The junction had 10 bases not matched to a gene; V was cut back by 6 bases and J by 4 bases. CDR3 in amino acids: CASSTYRDRVYEQYF. As DNA, the CDR3 is TGTGCCAGCAGTACGTACCGGGACAGGGTGTACGAGCAGTACTTC.

The chain uses TRBV9 and TRBJ2-1, with 10 bases identical to TRBD2. With 2 bases clipped from V and 8 bases from J, the junction kept 7 bases outside the gene matches. The CDR3 has 15 residues. CDR1 is SGDLS, CDR2 YYNGEE, per germline. The CDR3 sequence: CASSVGTSVLDEQFF. DNA of the CDR3: TGTGCCAGCAGCGTCGGGACTAGCGTTTTGGATGAGCAGTTCTTC.